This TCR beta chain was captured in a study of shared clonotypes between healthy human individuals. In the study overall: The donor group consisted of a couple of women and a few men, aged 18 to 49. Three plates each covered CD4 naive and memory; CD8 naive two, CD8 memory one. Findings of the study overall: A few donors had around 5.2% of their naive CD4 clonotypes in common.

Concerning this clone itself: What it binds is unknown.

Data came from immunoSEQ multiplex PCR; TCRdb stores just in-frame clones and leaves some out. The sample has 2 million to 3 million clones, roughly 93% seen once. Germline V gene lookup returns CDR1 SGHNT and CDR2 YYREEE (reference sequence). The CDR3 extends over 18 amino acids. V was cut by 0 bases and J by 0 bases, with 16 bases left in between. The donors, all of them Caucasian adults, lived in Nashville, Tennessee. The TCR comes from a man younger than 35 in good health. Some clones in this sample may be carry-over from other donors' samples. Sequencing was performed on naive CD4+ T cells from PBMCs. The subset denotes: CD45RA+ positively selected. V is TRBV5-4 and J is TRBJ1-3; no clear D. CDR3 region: CASSLAGSGRPSGNTIYF. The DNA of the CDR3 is TGTGCCAGCAGCTTGGCCGGGAGCGGCAGGCCCTCTGGAAACACCATATATTTT.